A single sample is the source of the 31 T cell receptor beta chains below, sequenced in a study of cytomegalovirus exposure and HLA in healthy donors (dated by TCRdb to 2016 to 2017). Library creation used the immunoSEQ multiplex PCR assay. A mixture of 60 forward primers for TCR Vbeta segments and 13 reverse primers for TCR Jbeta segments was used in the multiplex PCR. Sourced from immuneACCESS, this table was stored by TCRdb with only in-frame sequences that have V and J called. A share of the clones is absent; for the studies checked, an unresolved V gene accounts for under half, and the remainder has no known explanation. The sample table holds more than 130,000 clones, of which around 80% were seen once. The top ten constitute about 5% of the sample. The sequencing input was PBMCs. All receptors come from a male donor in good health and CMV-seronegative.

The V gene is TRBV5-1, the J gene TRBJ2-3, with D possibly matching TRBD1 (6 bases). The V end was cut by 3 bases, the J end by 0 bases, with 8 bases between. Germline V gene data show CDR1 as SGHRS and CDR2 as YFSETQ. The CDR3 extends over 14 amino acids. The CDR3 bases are TGCGCCAGCAGCTGGGACACAAGCACAGATACGCAGTATTTT. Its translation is CASSWDTSTDTQYF.

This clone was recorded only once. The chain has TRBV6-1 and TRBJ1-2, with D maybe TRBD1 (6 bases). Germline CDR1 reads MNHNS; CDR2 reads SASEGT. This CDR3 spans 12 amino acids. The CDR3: CADGQGWDGYTF. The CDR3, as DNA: TGTGCGGATGGGCAGGGGTGGGATGGCTACACCTTC.

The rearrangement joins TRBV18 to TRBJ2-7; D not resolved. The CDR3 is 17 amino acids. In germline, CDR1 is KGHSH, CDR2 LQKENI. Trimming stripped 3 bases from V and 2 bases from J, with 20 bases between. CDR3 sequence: CASSPGMSTEVTYEQYF. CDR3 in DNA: TGTGCCAGCTCACCTGGAATGAGCACTGAGGTCACCTACGAGCAGTACTTC.

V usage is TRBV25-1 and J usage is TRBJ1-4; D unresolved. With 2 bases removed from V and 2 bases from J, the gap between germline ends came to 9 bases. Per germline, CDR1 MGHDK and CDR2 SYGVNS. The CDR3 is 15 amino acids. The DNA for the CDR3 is TGTGCCAGCAGTGAAGTTCGAGCGACTAATGAAAAACTGTTTTTT. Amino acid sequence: CASSEVRATNEKLFF.

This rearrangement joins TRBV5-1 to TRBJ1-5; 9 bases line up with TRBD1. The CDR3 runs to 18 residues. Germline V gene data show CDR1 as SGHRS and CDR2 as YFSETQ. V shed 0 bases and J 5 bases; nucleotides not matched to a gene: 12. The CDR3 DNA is TGCGCCAGCAGCTTGGCACCCCCGGGGACAGGGACATATCAGCCCCAGCATTTT. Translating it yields CASSLAPPGTGTYQPQHF.

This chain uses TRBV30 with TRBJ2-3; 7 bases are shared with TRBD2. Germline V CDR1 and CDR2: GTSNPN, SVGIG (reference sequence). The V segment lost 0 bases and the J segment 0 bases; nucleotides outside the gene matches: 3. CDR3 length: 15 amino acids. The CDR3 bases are TGTGCCTGGAGTGTAACTAGCGTAAGCACAGATACGCAGTATTTT. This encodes CAWSVTSVSTDTQYF.

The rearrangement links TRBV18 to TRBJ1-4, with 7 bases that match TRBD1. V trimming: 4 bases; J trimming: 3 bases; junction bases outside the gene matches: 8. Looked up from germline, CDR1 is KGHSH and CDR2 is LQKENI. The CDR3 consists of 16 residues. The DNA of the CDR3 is TGTGCCAGCTCACACATCGAGGGGGCCGCTAATGAAAAACTGTTTTTT. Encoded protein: CASSHIEGAANEKLFF.

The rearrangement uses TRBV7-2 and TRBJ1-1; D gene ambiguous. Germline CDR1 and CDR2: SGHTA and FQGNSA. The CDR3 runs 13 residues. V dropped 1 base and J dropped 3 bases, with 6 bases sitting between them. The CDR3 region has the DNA TGTGCCAGCAGCTTAGACCCGGACACTGAAGCTTTCTTT. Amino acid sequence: CASSLDPDTEAFF. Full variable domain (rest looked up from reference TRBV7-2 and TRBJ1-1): GAGVSQSPSNKVTEKGKDVELRCDPISGHTALYWYRQSLGQGLEFLIYFQGNSAPDKSGLPSDRFSAERTGGSVSTLTIQRTQQEDSAVYLCASSLDPDTEAFFGQGTRLTVV.

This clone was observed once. The CDR3 DNA is TGTGCCAGCAGCCAAGCGGGCTCAGGGGGAATCTACAATGAGCAGTTCTTC. Translation gives CASSQAGSGGIYNEQFF. This chain uses TRBV4-2 with TRBJ2-1; 7 nucleotides line up with TRBD1. The CDR3 is made up of 17 amino acids. Unmatched junction bases numbered 9, after V lost 1 base and J lost 3 bases. CDR1 and CDR2 from the germline V gene are LGHNA and YNFKEQ.

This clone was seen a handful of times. CDR3 amino acids: CASSPQGAYNEQFF. The CDR3 DNA reads as TGTGCCAGCAGCCCGCAGGGGGCCTACAATGAGCAGTTCTTC. V gene TRBV2 combines with J gene TRBJ2-1; 7 nucleotides align to TRBD1. The V gene's germline CDR1 is SNHLY and CDR2 FYNNEI. The CDR3 length is 14 residues. V lost 6 bases and J lost 2; bases outside the gene matches: 4.

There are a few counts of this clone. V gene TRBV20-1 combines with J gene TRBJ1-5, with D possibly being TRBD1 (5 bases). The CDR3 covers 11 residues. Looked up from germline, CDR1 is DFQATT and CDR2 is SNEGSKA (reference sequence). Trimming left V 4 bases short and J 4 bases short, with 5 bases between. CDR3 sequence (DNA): TGCAGTGCTACAGGGAATCAGCCCCAGCATTTT. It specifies CSATGNQPQHF.

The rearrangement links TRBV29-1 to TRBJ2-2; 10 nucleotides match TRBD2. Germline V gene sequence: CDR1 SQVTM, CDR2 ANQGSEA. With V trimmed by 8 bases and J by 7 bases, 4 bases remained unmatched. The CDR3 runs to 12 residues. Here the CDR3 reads CSSRTSGGELFF. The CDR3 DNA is TGCAGCTCCCGGACTAGCGGCGGGGAGCTGTTTTTT.

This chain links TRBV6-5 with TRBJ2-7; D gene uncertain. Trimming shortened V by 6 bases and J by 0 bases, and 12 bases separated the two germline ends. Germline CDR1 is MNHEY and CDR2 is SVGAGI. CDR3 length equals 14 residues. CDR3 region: CASSAESSSYEQYF. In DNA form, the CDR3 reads TGTGCCAGCAGCGCGGAATCAAGCTCCTACGAGCAGTACTTC.

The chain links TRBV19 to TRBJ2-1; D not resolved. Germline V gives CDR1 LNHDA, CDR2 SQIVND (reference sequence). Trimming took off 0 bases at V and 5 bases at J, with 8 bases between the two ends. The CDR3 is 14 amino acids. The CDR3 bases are TGTGCCAGTAGTATAGACACAGAGCACAATGAGCAGTTCTTC. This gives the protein CASSIDTEHNEQFF.

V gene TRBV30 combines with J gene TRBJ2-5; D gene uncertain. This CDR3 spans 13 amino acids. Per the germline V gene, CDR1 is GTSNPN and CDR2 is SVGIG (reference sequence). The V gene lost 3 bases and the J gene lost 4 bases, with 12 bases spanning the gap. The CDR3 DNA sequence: TGTGCCTGGAGCCGGAGTACCGTAGAGACCCAGTACTTC. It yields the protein CAWSRSTVETQYF.

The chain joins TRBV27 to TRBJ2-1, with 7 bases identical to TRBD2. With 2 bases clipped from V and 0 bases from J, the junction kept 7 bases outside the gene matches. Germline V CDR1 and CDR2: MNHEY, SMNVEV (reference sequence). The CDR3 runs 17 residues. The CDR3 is CASSLTPGGSSYNEQFF. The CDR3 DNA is TGTGCCAGCAGTTTAACCCCCGGGGGGAGCTCCTACAATGAGCAGTTCTTC.

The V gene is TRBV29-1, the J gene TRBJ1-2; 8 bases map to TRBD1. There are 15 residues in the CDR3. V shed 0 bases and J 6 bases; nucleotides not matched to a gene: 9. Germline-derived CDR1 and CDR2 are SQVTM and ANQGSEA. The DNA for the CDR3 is TGCAGCGTTGAAGAAAGGGACAGGCAGTTAAATGGCTACACCTTC. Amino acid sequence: CSVEERDRQLNGYTF.

CDR3 in DNA: TGTGCCAGCAGCTCCCTTGGGCTAGCGGGGGGCGGGAATACGCAGTATTTT. Its protein product is CASSSLGLAGGGNTQYF. The gene calls are TRBV7-9 and TRBJ2-3, with 11 positions matching TRBD2. Trimming took 4 bases from V and 7 from J; bases not matched to a gene: 13. The CDR3 has 17 residues. Germline-derived CDR1 and CDR2 are SEHNR and FQNEAQ (reference sequence).

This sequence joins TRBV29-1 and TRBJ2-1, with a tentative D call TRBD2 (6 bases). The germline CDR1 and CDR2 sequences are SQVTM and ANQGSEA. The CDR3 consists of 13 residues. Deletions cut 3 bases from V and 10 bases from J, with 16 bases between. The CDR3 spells CSVDGGVVFEQFF. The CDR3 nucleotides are TGCAGCGTTGACGGGGGTGTAGTATTCGAGCAGTTCTTC.

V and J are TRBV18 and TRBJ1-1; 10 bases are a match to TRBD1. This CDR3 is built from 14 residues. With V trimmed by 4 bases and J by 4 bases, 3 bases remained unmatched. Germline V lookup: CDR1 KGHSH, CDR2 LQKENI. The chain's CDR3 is CASSQDRGFTEAFF. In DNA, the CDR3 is TGTGCCAGCTCACAGGACAGGGGGTTCACTGAAGCTTTCTTT.

The CDR3 coding sequence is TGTGCCAGCTCACCTCGCGGGGGCGCGAACACCGGGGAGCTGTTTTTT. Protein sequence: CASSPRGGANTGELFF. This sequence joins TRBV18 and TRBJ2-2, with a weak D call TRBD2 (7 bases). The germline gives CDR1 KGHSH, CDR2 LQKENI. Trimming cost V 3 bases and J 0 bases, with 11 bases left between them. CDR3 length equals 16 residues.

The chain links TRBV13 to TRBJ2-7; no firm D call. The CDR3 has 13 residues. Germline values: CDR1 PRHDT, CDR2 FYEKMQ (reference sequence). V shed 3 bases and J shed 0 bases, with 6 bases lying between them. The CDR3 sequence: CASSFGGSYEQYF. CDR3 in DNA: TGTGCCAGCAGCTTTGGCGGCTCCTACGAGCAGTACTTC.

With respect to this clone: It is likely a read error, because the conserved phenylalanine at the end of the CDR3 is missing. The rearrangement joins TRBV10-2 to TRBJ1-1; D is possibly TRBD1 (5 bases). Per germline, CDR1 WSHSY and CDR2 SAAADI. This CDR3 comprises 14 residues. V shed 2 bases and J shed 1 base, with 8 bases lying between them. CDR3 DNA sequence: TGCGCCAGCAGTGAGGAGGGGAGGAACACTGAAGCTTTCTCT. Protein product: CASSEEGRNTEAFS.

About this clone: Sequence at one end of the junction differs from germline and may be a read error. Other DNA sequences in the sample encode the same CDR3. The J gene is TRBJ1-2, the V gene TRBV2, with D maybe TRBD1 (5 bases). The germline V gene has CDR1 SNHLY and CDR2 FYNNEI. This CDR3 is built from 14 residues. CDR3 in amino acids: CASREGALFYGYTF. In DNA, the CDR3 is TGTGCCAGCAGAGAAGGGGCCCTTTTTTATGGCTACACCTTC.

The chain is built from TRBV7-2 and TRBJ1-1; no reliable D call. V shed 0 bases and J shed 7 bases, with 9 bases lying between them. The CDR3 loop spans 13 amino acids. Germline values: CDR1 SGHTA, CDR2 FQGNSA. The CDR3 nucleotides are TGTGCCAGCAGCTTAGCCGGAGAACATGAAGCTTTCTTT. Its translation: CASSLAGEHEAFF.

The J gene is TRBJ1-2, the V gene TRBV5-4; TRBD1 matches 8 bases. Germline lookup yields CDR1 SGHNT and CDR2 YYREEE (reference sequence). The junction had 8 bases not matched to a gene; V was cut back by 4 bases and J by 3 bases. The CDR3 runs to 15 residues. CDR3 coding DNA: TGTGCCAGCAGCCTCCCTACAGGGGGTGACTATGGCTACACCTTC. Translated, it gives CASSLPTGGDYGYTF.

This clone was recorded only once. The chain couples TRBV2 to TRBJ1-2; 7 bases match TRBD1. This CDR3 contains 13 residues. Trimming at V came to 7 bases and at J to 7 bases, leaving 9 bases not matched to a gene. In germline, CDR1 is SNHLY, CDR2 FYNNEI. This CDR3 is CASTSDRVGGYTF. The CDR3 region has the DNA TGTGCCAGCACCTCCGACAGGGTGGGTGGCTACACCTTC. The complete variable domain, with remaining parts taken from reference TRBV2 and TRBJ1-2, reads EPEVTQTPSHQVTQMGQEVILRCVPISNHLYFYWYRQILGQKVEFLVSFYNNEISEKSEIFDDQFSVERPDGSNFTLKIRSTKLEDSAMYFCASTSDRVGGYTFGSGTRLTVV.

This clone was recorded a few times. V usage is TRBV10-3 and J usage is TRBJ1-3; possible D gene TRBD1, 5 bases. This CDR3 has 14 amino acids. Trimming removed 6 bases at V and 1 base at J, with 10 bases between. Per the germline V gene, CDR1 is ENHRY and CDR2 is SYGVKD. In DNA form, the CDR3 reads TGTGCCATCAGCCCCGGGGGGTCTGGAAACACCATATATTTT. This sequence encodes CAISPGGSGNTIYF.

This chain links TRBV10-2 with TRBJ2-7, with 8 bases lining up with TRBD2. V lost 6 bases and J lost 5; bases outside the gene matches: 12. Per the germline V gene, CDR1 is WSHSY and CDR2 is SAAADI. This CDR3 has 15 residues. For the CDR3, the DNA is TGCGCCAGCAGAAGGGCGGGGGGTCCTCGGGACGAGCAGTACTTC. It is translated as CASRRAGGPRDEQYF.

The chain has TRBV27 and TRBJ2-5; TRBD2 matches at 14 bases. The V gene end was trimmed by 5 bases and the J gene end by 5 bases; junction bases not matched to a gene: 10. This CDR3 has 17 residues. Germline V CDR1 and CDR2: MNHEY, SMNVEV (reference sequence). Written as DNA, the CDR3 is TGTGCCAGCAGTCAGAGACTAGCGGGGGGGTTCTCGGAGACCCAGTACTTC. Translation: CASSQRLAGGFSETQYF.

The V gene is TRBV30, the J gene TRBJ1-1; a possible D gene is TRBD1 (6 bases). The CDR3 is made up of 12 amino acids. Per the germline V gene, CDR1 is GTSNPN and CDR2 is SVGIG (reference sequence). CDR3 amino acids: CASGTMNTEAFF. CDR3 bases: TGTGCTTCCGGGACAATGAACACTGAAGCTTTCTTT.